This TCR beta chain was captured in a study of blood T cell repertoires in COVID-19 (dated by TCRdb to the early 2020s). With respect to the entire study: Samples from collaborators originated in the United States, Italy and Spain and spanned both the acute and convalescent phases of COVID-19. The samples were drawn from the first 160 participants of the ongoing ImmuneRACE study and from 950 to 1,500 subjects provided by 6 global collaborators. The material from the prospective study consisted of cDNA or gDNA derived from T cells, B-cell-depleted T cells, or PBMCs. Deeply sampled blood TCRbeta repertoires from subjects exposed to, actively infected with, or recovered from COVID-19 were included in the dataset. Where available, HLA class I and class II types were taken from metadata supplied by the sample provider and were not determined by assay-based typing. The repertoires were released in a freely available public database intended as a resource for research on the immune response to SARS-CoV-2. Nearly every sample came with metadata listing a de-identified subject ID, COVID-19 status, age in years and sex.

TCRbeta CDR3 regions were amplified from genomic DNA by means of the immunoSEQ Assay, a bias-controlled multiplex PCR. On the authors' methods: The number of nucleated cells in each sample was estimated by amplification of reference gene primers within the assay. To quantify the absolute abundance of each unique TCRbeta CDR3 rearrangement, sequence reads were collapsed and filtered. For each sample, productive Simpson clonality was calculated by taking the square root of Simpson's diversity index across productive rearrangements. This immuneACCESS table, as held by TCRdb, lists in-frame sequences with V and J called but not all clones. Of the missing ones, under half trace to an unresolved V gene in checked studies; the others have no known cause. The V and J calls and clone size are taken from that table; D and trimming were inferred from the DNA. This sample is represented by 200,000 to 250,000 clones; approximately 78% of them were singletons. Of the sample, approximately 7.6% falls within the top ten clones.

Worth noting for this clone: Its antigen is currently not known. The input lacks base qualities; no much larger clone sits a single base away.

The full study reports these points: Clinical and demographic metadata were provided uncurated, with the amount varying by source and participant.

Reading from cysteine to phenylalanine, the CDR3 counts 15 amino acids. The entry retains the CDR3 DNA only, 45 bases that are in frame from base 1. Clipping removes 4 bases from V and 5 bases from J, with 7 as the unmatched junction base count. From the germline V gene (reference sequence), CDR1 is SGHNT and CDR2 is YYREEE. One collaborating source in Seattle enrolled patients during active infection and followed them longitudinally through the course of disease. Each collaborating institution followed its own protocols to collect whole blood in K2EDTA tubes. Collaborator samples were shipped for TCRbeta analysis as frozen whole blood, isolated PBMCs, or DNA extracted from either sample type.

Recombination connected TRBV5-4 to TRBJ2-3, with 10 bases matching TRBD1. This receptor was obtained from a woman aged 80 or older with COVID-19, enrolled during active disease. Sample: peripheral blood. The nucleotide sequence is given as TGTGCCAGCAGCCCCGGGACAGGGGTAAGAGATACGCAGTATTTT. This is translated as CASSPGTGVRDTQYF.